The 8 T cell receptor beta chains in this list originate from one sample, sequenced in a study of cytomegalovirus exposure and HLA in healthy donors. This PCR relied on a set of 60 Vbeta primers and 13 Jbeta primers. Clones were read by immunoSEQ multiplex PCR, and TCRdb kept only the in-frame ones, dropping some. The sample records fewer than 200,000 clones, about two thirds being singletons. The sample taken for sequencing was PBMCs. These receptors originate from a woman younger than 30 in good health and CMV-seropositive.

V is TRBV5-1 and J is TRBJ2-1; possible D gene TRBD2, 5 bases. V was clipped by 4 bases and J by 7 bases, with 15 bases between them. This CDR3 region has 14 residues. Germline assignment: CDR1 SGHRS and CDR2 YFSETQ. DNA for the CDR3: TGCGCCAGCAGCCAAGGAGAGAGAGGGAATGAGCAGTTCTTC. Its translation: CASSQGERGNEQFF.

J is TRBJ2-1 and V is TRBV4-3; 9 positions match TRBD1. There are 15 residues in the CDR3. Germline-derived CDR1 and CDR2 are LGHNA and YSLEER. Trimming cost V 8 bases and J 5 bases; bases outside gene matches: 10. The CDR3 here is CASQKDRGNDNEQFF. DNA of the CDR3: TGCGCCAGCCAGAAGGACAGGGGTAACGACAATGAGCAGTTCTTC.

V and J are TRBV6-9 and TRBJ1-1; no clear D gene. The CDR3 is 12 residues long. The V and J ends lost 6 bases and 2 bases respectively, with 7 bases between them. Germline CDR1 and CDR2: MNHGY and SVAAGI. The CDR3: CASSPLNTEAFF. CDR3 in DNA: TGTGCCAGCAGCCCCTTAAACACTGAAGCTTTCTTT.

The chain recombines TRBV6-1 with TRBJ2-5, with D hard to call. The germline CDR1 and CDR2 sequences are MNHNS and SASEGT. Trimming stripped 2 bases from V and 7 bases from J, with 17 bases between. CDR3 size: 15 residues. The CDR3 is CASSELVGVRGTQYF. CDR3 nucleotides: TGTGCCAGCAGTGAACTAGTAGGAGTCCGAGGGACCCAGTACTTC.

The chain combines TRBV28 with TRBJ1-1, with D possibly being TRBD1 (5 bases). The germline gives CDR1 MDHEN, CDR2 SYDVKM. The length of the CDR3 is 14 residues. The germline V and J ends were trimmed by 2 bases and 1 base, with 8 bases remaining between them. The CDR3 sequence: CASSLLQENTEAFF. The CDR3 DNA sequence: TGTGCCAGCAGTTTACTACAGGAGAACACTGAAGCTTTCTTT. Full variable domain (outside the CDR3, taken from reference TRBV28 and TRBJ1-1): DVKVTQSSRYLVKRTGEKVFLECVQDMDHENMFWYRQDPGLGLRLIYFSYDVKMKEKGDIPEGYSVSREKKERFSLILESASTNQTSMYLCASSLLQENTEAFFGQGTRLTVV.

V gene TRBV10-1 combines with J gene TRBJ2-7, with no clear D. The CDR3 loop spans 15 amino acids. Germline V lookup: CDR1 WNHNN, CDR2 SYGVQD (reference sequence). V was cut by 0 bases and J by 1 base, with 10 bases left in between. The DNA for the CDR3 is TGCGCCAGCAGTGAGTCAGGAGCCCAATCCTACGAGCAGTACTTC. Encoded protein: CASSESGAQSYEQYF.

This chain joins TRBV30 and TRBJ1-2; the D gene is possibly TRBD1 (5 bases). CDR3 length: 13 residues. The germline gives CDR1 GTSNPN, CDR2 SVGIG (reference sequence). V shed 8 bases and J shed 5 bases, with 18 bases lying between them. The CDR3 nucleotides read TGTGCCGGGGGGTCGGGGGGAGGATATGGCTACACCTTC. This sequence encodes CAGGSGGGYGYTF. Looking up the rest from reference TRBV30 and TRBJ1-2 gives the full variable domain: SQTIHQWPATLVQPVGSPLSLECTVEGTSNPNLYWYRQAAGRGLQLLFYSVGIGQISSEVPQNLSASRPQDRQFILSSKKLLLSDSGFYLCAGGSGGGYGYTFGSGTRLTVV.

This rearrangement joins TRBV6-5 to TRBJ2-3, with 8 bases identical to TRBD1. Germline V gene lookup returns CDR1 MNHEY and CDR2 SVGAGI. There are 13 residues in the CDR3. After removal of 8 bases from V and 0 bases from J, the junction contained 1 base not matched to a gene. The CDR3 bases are TGTGCCAGCGGGACAGGCAGCACAGATACGCAGTATTTT. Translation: CASGTGSTDTQYF.